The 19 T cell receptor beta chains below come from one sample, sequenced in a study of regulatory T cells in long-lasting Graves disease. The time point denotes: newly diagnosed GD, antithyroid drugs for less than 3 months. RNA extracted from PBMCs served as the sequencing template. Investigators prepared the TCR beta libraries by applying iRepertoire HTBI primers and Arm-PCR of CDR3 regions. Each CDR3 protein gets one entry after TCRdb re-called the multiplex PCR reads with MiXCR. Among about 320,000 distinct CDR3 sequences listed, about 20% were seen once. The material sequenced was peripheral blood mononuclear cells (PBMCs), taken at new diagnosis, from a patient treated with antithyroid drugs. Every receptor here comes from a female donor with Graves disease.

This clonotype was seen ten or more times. CDR3 coding DNA: TGTGCCTGGAGCAGAGACTACGAGCAGTACTTC. Protein product: CAWSRDYEQYF. The gene calls are TRBV30 and TRBJ2-7; no definite D call. CDR1 is GTSNPN, CDR2 SVGIG, per germline (reference sequence). This CDR3 has 11 amino acids. Trimming cost V 3 bases and J 3 bases, with 6 bases left between them. Based on the CDR3 plus reference TRBV30 and TRBJ2-7, the full variable domain is SQTIHQWPATLVQPVGSPLSLECTVEGTSNPNLYWYRQAAGRGLQLLFYSVGIGQISSEVPQNLSASRPQDRQFILSSKKLLLSDSGFYLCAWSRDYEQYFGPGTRLTVT.

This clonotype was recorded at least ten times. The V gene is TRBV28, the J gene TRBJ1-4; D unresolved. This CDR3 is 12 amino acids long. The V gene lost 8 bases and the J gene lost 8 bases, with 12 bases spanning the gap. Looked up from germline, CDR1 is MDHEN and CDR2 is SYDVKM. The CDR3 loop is CASRLLKEKLFF. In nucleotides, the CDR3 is TGTGCCAGCCGATTACTAAAGGAAAAACTGTTTTTT.

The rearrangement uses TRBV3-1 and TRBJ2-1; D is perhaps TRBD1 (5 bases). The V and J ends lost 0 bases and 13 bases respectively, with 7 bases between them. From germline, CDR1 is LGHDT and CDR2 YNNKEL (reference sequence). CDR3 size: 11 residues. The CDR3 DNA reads TGTGCCAGCAGCCAAGATCAGGGACAGTTCTTC. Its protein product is CASSQDQGQFF.

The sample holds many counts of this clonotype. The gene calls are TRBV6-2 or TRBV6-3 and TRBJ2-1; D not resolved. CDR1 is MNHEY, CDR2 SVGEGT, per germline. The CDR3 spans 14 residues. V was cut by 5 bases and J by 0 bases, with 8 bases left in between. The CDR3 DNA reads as TGTGCCAGCAGTATTAGCAGCTCCTACAATGAGCAGTTCTTC. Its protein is CASSISSSYNEQFF.

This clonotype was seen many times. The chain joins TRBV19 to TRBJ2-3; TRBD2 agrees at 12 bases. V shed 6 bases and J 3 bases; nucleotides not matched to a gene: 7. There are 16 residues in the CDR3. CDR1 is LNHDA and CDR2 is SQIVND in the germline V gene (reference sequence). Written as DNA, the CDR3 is TGTGCCAGTAGCTCCCCCCTAGCGGGAGGGACAGATACGCAGTATTTT. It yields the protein CASSSPLAGGTDTQYF.

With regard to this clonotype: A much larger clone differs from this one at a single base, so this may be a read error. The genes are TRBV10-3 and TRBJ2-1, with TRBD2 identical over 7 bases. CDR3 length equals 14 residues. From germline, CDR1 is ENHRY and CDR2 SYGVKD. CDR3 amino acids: CTIKAGSSYNEQFF. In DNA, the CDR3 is TGTACCATCAAAGCGGGAAGCTCCTACAATGAGCAGTTCTTC.

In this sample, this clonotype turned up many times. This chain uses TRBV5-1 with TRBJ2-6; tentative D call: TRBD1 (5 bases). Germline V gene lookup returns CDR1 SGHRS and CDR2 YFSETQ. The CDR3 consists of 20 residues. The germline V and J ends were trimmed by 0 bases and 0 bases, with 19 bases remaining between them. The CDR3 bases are TGCGCCAGCAGCTTGGTCCCTGGTCAGGGCTCATACTCTGGGGCCAACGTCCTGACTTTC. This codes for CASSLVPGQGSYSGANVLTF.

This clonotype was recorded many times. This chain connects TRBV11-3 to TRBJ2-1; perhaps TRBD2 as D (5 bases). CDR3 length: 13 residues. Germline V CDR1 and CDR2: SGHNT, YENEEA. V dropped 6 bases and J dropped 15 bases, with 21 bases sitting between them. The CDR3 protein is CASSRLALNHPFF. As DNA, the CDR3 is TGTGCCAGCAGTAGGCTAGCACTTAACCACCCGTTCTTC. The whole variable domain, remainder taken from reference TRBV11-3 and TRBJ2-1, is EAGVVQSPRYKIIEKKQPVAFWCNPISGHNTLYWYLQNLGQGPELLIRYENEEAVDDSQLPKDRFSAERLKGVDSTLKIQPAELGDSAVYLCASSRLALNHPFFGPGTRLTVL.

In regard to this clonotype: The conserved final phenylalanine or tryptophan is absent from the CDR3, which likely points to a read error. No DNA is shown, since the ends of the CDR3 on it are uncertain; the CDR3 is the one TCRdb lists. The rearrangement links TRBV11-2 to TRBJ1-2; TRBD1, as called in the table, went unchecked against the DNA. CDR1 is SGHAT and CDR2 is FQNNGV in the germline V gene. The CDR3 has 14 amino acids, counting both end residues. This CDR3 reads CASSARQQNYGCTV.

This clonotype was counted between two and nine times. For the CDR3, the DNA is TGTGCCAGCAGCACAGCCCGCCCGCAGGAGACCCAGTACTTC. It is translated as CASSTARPQETQYF. This chain links TRBV7-9 with TRBJ2-5, with no clear D. CDR1 is SEHNR and CDR2 is FQNEAQ in the germline V gene (reference sequence). This CDR3 spans 14 amino acids. V was pared by 5 bases and J by 5 bases, with 15 bases between.

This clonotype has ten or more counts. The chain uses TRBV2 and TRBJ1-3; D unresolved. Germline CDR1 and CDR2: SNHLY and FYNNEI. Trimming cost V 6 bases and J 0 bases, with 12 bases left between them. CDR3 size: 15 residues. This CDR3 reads CASRDQSSSGNTIYF. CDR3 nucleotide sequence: TGTGCCAGCAGGGATCAGAGTTCCTCTGGAAACACCATATATTTT.

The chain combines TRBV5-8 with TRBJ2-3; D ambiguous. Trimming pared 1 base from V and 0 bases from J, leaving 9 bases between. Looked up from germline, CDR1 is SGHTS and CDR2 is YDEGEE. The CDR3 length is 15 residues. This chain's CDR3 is CASSLLTTSTDTQYF. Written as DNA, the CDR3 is TGTGCCAGCAGCTTGTTGACGACAAGCACAGATACGCAGTATTTT.

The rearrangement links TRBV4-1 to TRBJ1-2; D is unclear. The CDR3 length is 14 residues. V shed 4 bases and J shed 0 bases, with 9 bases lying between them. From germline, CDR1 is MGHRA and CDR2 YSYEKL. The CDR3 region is CASSPLQANYGYTF. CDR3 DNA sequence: TGCGCCAGCAGCCCTTTGCAAGCTAACTATGGCTACACCTTC.

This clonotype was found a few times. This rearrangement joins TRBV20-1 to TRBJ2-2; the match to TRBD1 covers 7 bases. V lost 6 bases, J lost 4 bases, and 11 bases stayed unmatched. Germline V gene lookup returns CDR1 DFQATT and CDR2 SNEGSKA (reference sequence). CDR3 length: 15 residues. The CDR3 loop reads CSASNPGQPTGELFF. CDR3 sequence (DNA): TGCAGTGCCTCCAACCCGGGACAGCCCACCGGGGAGCTGTTTTTT.

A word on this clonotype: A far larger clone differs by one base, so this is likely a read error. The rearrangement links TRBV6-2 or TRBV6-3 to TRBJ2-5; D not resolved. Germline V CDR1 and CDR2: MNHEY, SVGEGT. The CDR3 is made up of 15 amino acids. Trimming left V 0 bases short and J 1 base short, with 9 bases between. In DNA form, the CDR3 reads TGTGCCAGCAGTTACTCCGGCATAACCCAAGAGACCCAGTACTTC. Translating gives CASSYSGITQETQYF.

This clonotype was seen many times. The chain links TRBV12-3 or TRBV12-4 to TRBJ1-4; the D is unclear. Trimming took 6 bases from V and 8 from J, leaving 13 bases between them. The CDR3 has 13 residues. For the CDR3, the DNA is TGTGCCAGCAGCGGAAGGAGTGGGGAAAAACTGTTTTTT. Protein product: CASSGRSGEKLFF.

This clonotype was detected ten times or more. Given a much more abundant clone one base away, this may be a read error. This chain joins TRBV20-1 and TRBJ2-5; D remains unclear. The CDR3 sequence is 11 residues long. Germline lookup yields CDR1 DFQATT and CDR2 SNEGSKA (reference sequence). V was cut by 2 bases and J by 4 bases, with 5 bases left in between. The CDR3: CSARKGETQYF. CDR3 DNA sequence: TGCAGTGCTAGAAAGGGAGAGACCCAGTACTTC.

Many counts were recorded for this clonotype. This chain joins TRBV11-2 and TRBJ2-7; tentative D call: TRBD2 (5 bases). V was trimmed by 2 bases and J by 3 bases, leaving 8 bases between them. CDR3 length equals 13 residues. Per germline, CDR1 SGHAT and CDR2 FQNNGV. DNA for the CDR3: TGTGCCAGCAGCTTAAGCGGCAGCTACGAGCAGTACTTC. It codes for CASSLSGSYEQYF. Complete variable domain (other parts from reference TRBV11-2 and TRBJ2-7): EAGVAQSPRYKIIEKRQSVAFWCNPISGHATLYWYQQILGQGPKLLIQFQNNGVVDDSQLPKDRFSAERLKGVDSTLKIQPAKLEDSAVYLCASSLSGSYEQYFGPGTRLTVT.

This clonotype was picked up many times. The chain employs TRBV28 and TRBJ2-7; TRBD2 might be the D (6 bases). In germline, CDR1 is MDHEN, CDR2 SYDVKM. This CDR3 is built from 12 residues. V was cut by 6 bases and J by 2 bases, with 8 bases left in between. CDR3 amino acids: CASRRGTYEQYF. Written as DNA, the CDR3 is TGTGCCAGCAGGCGGGGCACCTACGAGCAGTACTTC.